Listed below are T cell receptor beta chains from one sample, sequenced in a study of T-cell memory formation after mild COVID-19. One entry per CDR3 protein, called by TCRdb with MiXCR from the 5' RACE reads. The sample records under 700,000 distinct CDR3 sequences, around 20% being singletons. The sample comprised PBMCs or a T cell subset sorted from them (not recorded which). The receptor source for this set is an adult woman who had mild COVID-19 (a few samples of this study predate the infection). Cell type and time point are not known. The CDR3 runs from the conserved cysteine through the conserved F or W. Fields, in order: CDR3 DNA, CDR3 protein, clone size, V gene, D gene, J gene. The D gene is left open where the match is weak. Clone size appears in some rows only: once, few, many, or a class for an expanded clone.

DNA: TGTGCCACCAGCAGAGAGAGAGCCGAGCCCCAGCATTTT
CDR3: CATSRERAEPQHF
size: NA
V: TRBV15
D: NA
J: TRBJ1-5

DNA: TGCGCCAGCAGCCAAGCGGTAGGAATCTCCTACGAGCAGTACTTC
CDR3: CASSQAVGISYEQYF
size: NA
V: TRBV4-1
D: NA
J: TRBJ2-7

DNA: TGTGCCAGCAGTGCCGGGACACAAAGCTATGGCTACACCTTC
CDR3: CASSAGTQSYGYTF
size: few
V: TRBV28
D: NA
J: TRBJ1-2

DNA: TGCGCCAGCAGCCAAGATTCGACTATCCAAGAGACCCAGTACTTC
CDR3: CASSQDSTIQETQYF
size: few
V: TRBV4-1
D: NA
J: TRBJ2-5

DNA: TGCGCCAGCTGCGATGGACAGCACACAGATACGCAGTATTTT
CDR3: CASCDGQHTDTQYF
size: NA
V: TRBV5-1
D: NA
J: TRBJ2-3

DNA: TGTGCCAGCGGCTGGGGACAGGACTTCTCTGGGGCCAACGTCCTGACTTTC
CDR3: CASGWGQDFSGANVLTF
size: few
V: TRBV6-2/TRBV6-3
D: TRBD1
J: TRBJ2-6

DNA: TGTGCCAGCAGCTTAGTTGGAGCGGGAGCACCAGTGGCTGAGACCCAGTACTTC
CDR3: CASSLVGAGAPVAETQYF
size: NA
V: TRBV13
D: TRBD2
J: TRBJ2-5

DNA: TGTGCCAGCAGCCCGGAAGGTGGAGTCACCTACGAGCAGTACTTC
CDR3: CASSPEGGVTYEQYF
size: few
V: TRBV11-3
D: NA
J: TRBJ2-7

DNA: TGTGCCAGCAGCCAAGATCAATATAATTCACCCCTCCACTTT
CDR3: CASSQDQYNSPLHF
size: NA
V: TRBV3-1
D: NA
J: TRBJ1-6

DNA: TGTGCCAGCAGCCTCTTTAGCGTGGGTAGCACAGATACGCAGTATTTT
CDR3: CASSLFSVGSTDTQYF
size: NA
V: TRBV4-2
D: NA
J: TRBJ2-3

DNA: TGCGCCAGCAGCAAATCAAACGGGGCGAATGAGCAGTTCTTC
CDR3: CASSKSNGANEQFF
size: few
V: TRBV4-1
D: NA
J: TRBJ2-1

DNA: TGTGCCACCAGTTCTAAGCACCGCGAGACCCAGTACTTC
CDR3: CATSSKHRETQYF
size: NA
V: TRBV24-1
D: NA
J: TRBJ2-5

DNA: TGTGCCAGCAGCTTCGACACGCTAGAGCAGTACTTC
CDR3: CASSFDTLEQYF
size: NA
V: TRBV11-3
D: NA
J: TRBJ2-7